One and the same sample provided the 15 T cell receptor beta chains below, sequenced in a study of OX40 agonist ivuxolimab in advanced cancers. Assay used: immunoSEQ multiplex PCR; TCRdb lists only in-frame clones, some missing. The sample holds roughly 79,000 clones, less than 85% seen once. The sample here was CD4+ or CD8+ T cells sorted from blood, taken in a trial of the OX40 agonist ivuxolimab. These TCRs come from an adult with an advanced solid tumor such as melanoma, head and neck, liver or kidney cancer.

The rearrangement links TRBV6-5 to TRBJ1-5, with D unclear. The V end was cut by 1 base, the J end by 6 bases, with 10 bases between. Per germline, CDR1 MNHEY and CDR2 SVGAGI. CDR3 length: 14 amino acids. CDR3 protein: CASSYYFGGQPQHF. As DNA, the CDR3 is TGTGCCAGCAGTTACTATTTCGGAGGTCAGCCCCAGCATTTT.

The genes are TRBV7-2 and TRBJ2-1, with TRBD2 identical over 14 bases. Germline-derived CDR1 and CDR2 are SGHTA and FQGNSA. The CDR3 totals 17 residues. J was trimmed by 7 bases and V by 5 bases; bases with no gene match: 10. The CDR3 DNA sequence: TGTGCCAGCAGCCCCCGGAGACTAGCGGGGGGGGCTAATGAGCAGTTCTTC. Encoded protein: CASSPRRLAGGANEQFF.

The genes are TRBV6-1 and TRBJ2-7; possible D gene TRBD1, 6 bases. This CDR3 spans 15 amino acids. V lost 4 bases and J lost 0, with 13 bases in between. Germline loops: CDR1 MNHNS, CDR2 SASEGT. CDR3 sequence: CASSGRDIISYEQYF. In DNA, the CDR3 is TGTGCCAGCAGTGGCCGGGACATTATCTCCTACGAGCAGTACTTC.

The chain joins TRBV15 to TRBJ1-1, with D uncertain. The CDR3 contains 15 residues. Germline V gene sequence: CDR1 LNHNV, CDR2 YYDKDF (reference sequence). V was cut by 0 bases and J by 4 bases, with 12 bases left in between. The CDR3 sequence is CATSRDPGLGTEAFF. The CDR3 DNA is TGTGCCACCAGCAGAGATCCCGGGTTGGGCACTGAAGCTTTCTTT.

V gene TRBV19 combines with J gene TRBJ1-2, with D possibly being TRBD1 (5 bases). The V end lost 5 bases, the J end lost 7 bases, and 8 bases lay between the germline ends. The CDR3 sequence is 11 residues long. Germline assignment: CDR1 LNHDA and CDR2 SQIVND (reference sequence). The CDR3 DNA is TGTGCCAGTAGTTCCAGGGCTGGCTACACCTTC. Its translation: CASSSRAGYTF.

V and J are TRBV6-1 and TRBJ2-7; D gene uncertain. Germline CDR1 and CDR2: MNHNS and SASEGT. V lost 1 base and J lost 1, with 14 bases in between. The CDR3 covers 16 residues. The CDR3 DNA follows: TGTGCCAGCAGTGAAGGTCGGCAGAAAGAATCCTACGAGCAGTACTTC. Amino acid sequence: CASSEGRQKESYEQYF.

The chain carries TRBV4-3 and TRBJ2-2; 11 bases fit TRBD1. The ends lost 4 bases at V and 2 bases at J; junction bases unmatched: 6. The germline gives CDR1 LGHNA, CDR2 YSLEER. This CDR3 is built from 17 residues. CDR3 sequence: CASSLGTGGLNTGELFF. In DNA, the CDR3 is TGCGCCAGCAGCCTCGGGACAGGGGGGTTAAACACCGGGGAGCTGTTTTTT.

The rearrangement uses TRBV27 and TRBJ2-7; D is ambiguous. V lost 5 bases and J lost 4, with 18 bases in between. Germline CDR1 and CDR2: MNHEY and SMNVEV (reference sequence). The CDR3 extends over 15 amino acids. As DNA, the CDR3 is TGTGCCAGCAGTCTAAATGCCCTCTCGCCTTACGAGCAGTACTTC. Its protein is CASSLNALSPYEQYF.

The chain joins TRBV11-2 to TRBJ2-7; TRBD2 matches at 13 bases. V lost 5 bases, J lost 3 bases, and 7 bases stayed unmatched. Germline loops: CDR1 SGHAT, CDR2 FQNNGV. The CDR3 sequence is 16 residues long. The chain's CDR3 is CASSRTGTSGDYEQYF. The CDR3 coding sequence is TGTGCCAGCAGCCGAACCGGGACTAGCGGGGACTACGAGCAGTACTTC.

With regard to this clone: At one end the junction does not follow the germline gene, possibly because of a read error. This chain uses TRBV7-7 with TRBJ2-2, with D perhaps TRBD1 (5 bases). Germline CDR1 is SSHAT and CDR2 is FNYEAQ (reference sequence). The CDR3 runs to 15 residues. Written as DNA, the CDR3 is TGTGCTAGCAGCTTTAACAGGCAAAACACCGGGGAGCTGTTTTTT. Its protein is CASSFNRQNTGELFF.

This clone was observed once. The rearrangement uses TRBV5-1 and TRBJ1-1, with a possible D match to TRBD1 (5 bases). Germline V gives CDR1 SGHRS, CDR2 YFSETQ. This CDR3 contains 15 residues. The V end lost 0 bases, the J end lost 3 bases, and 12 bases lay between the germline ends. The CDR3 protein is CASSLVGGRDTEAFF. The CDR3 bases are TGCGCCAGCAGCTTGGTCGGGGGGAGGGACACTGAAGCTTTCTTT.

The rearrangement joins TRBV28 to TRBJ2-7, with a tentative D call TRBD2 (6 bases). Between the trimmed V and J ends, which lost 7 bases and 4 bases, there was a span of 17 bases. Germline V gene lookup returns CDR1 MDHEN and CDR2 SYDVKM. The CDR3 is 14 amino acids. CDR3 residues: CASIPAGGGYEQYF. CDR3 bases: TGTGCCAGCATCCCGGCCGGGGGAGGATACGAGCAGTACTTC.

The chain is built from TRBV11-1 and TRBJ2-2, with TRBD2 matching over 7 bases. The junction had 10 bases not matched to a gene; V was cut back by 5 bases and J by 7 bases. The CDR3 has 15 amino acids. Germline V gene sequence: CDR1 SGHAT, CDR2 FQDESV (reference sequence). The CDR3 DNA reads TGTGCCAGCAGCGGCCAAGCGGGGCTAGTCGGGGAGCTGTTTTTT. Translation: CASSGQAGLVGELFF.

The V gene is TRBV9, the J gene TRBJ2-5; D may correspond to TRBD1 or TRBD2 (6 bases each). V gave up 4 bases and J gave up 0 bases, with 10 bases separating them. The CDR3 has 14 amino acids. Germline V gene data show CDR1 as SGDLS and CDR2 as YYNGEE. The CDR3 sequence: CASSLRGDQETQYF. The CDR3 DNA follows: TGTGCCAGCAGCTTAAGGGGGGACCAAGAGACCCAGTACTTC.

V is TRBV7-2 and J is TRBJ2-7, with 9 bases aligning to TRBD2. The CDR3 is made up of 15 amino acids. Germline CDR1 reads SGHTA; CDR2 reads FQGNSA. Trimming cost V 4 bases and J 5 bases; bases outside gene matches: 9. The CDR3 sequence: CASSSQPLAGHEQYF. The CDR3 DNA reads as TGTGCCAGCAGCTCTCAACCACTAGCGGGCCACGAGCAGTACTTC.